These 17 T cell receptor beta chains were all obtained from the same sample, sequenced in a study of blood T cell repertoires in COVID-19. Profiled with immunoSEQ multiplex PCR; TCRdb holds only in-frame clones, not every one. Of 300,000 to 350,000 clones detected, roughly nine tenths appear once; the ten largest clones hold 3.9%. Specimen: peripheral blood. These receptors came from an older woman with COVID-19, enrolled during active disease.

CDR3 sequence: CASSLGRGTGGYNEQFF. The CDR3 nucleotides read TGTGCCAGCAGCTTGGGGCGCGGGACAGGGGGCTACAATGAGCAGTTCTTC. J is TRBJ2-1 and V is TRBV5-4; 11 bases agree with TRBD1. V trimming: 0 bases; J trimming: 3 bases; junction bases outside the gene matches: 5. Germline CDR1 and CDR2: SGHNT and YYREEE (reference sequence). The CDR3 has 17 residues.

The rearrangement uses TRBV9 and TRBJ1-3, with 12 bases that match TRBD1. The CDR3 has 17 residues. V was clipped by 4 bases and J by 2 bases; unmatched bases: 7. The V gene's germline CDR1 is SGDLS and CDR2 YYNGEE. For the CDR3, the DNA is TGTGCCAGCAGCCCATTCCGGGACAGGGGGCCTGGAAACACCATATATTTT. Its translation is CASSPFRDRGPGNTIYF. The variable domain in full, completed from reference TRBV9 and TRBJ1-3, reads DSGVTQTPKHLITATGQRVTLRCSPRSGDLSVYWYQQSLDQGLQFLIQYYNGEERAKGNILERFSAQQFPDLHSELNLSSLELGDSALYFCASSPFRDRGPGNTIYFGEGSWLTVV.

V usage is TRBV14 and J usage is TRBJ1-6; D is ambiguous. CDR3 length: 16 residues. With 0 bases removed from V and 2 bases from J, the gap between germline ends came to 8 bases. Germline V gene data show CDR1 as SGHDN and CDR2 as FVKESK. As DNA, the CDR3 is TGTGCCAGCAGCCAAGATCGGGGTCCCTATAATTCACCCCTCCACTTT. Translating it yields CASSQDRGPYNSPLHF.

J is TRBJ2-1 and V is TRBV9, with 7 bases fitting TRBD2. CDR1 and CDR2 from the germline V gene are SGDLS and YYNGEE. The V gene end was trimmed by 3 bases and the J gene end by 8 bases; junction bases not matched to a gene: 14. The CDR3 has 16 amino acids. For the CDR3, the DNA is TGTGCCAGCAGCGCCATACCGGGGGGACGGGTACATGAGCAGTTCTTC. Its protein product is CASSAIPGGRVHEQFF. The full variable domain, completed using reference TRBV9 and TRBJ2-1, is DSGVTQTPKHLITATGQRVTLRCSPRSGDLSVYWYQQSLDQGLQFLIQYYNGEERAKGNILERFSAQQFPDLHSELNLSSLELGDSALYFCASSAIPGGRVHEQFFGPGTRLTVL.

The table lists this clone with many counts. The CDR3 nucleotides read TGTGCCAGCAGTCCACCGGACAGGCGATCCTACGAGCAGTACTTC. It specifies CASSPPDRRSYEQYF. The chain employs TRBV7-9 and TRBJ2-7; 7 bases map to TRBD1. Trimming cost V 6 bases and J 1 base; bases outside gene matches: 9. The CDR3 runs 15 residues. Germline V gene data show CDR1 as SEHNR and CDR2 as FQNEAQ (reference sequence). The full variable domain, its missing parts supplied by reference TRBV7-9 and TRBJ2-7, is DTGVSQNPRHKITKRGQNVTFRCDPISEHNRLYWYRQTLGQGPEFLTYFQNEAQLEKSRLLSDRFSAERPKGSFSTLEIQRTEQGDSAMYLCASSPPDRRSYEQYFGPGTRLTVT.

This rearrangement joins TRBV18 to TRBJ2-2; 13 nucleotides line up with TRBD2. Germline CDR1 reads KGHSH; CDR2 reads LQKENI. V lost 0 bases to trimming and J lost 5 bases; unmatched junction nucleotides: 9. This CDR3 is 19 amino acids long. The DNA of the CDR3 is TGTGCCAGCTCACCACCCATCCTAATGACTAGCGGGAGGACCGGGGAGCTGTTTTTT. Amino acids: CASSPPILMTSGRTGELFF.

This chain joins TRBV29-1 and TRBJ1-2, with D tentatively TRBD1 (6 bases). Trimming left V 5 bases short and J 6 bases short, with 13 bases between. CDR1 and CDR2 (germline): SQVTM, ANQGSEA. This CDR3 has 12 residues. The CDR3 DNA sequence: TGCAGCGTTTCAGGGGCAGGTGATGGCTACACCTTC. Translating gives CSVSGAGDGYTF. The full variable domain, with the rest looked up from reference TRBV29-1 and TRBJ1-2, is SAVISQKPSRDICQRGTSLTIQCQVDSQVTMMFWYRQQPGQSLTLIATANQGSEATYESGFVIDKFPISRPNLTFSTLTVSNMSPEDSSIYLCSVSGAGDGYTFGSGTRLTVV.

The chain recombines TRBV5-6 with TRBJ1-1, with TRBD1 identical over 9 bases. The J segment lost 4 bases and the V segment lost 4 bases, leaving 8 bases of the junction unmatched. The CDR3 length is 15 residues. CDR1 SGHDT and CDR2 YYEEEE come from the germline V gene. Here the CDR3 reads CASSRRDRAATEAFF. The CDR3 nucleotides read TGTGCCAGCAGCAGGAGGGACAGGGCGGCCACTGAAGCTTTCTTT.

The J gene is TRBJ1-2, the V gene TRBV12-3 or TRBV12-4; 7 nucleotides align to TRBD1. J lost 4 bases, V lost 1 base, and 0 bases had no gene match. CDR3 length: 13 amino acids. The CDR3 DNA sequence: TGTGCCAGCAGTTTAGACAGGGGCTATGGCTACACCTTC. Translation: CASSLDRGYGYTF.

The chain has TRBV5-8 and TRBJ1-3; 8 nucleotides match TRBD1. With V trimmed by 2 bases and J by 3 bases, 4 bases remained unmatched. Looked up from germline, CDR1 is SGHTS and CDR2 is YDEGEE. The CDR3 is 15 amino acids. DNA for the CDR3: TGTGCCAGCAGCTTCACCGGGACAGGTGGAAACACCATATATTTT. Amino acids: CASSFTGTGGNTIYF.

The genes are TRBV24-1 and TRBJ1-5; 10 bases are a match to TRBD1. This CDR3 contains 15 residues. The V gene end was trimmed by 4 bases and the J gene end by 7 bases; junction bases not matched to a gene: 6. The germline V gene has CDR1 KGHDR and CDR2 SFDVKD. CDR3 coding DNA: TGTGCCACCAGTGAACCCGGACAGGGGGGCCAGCCCCAGCATTTT. Its protein product is CATSEPGQGGQPQHF.

The table lists this clone with a count of one. This rearrangement joins TRBV2 to TRBJ1-1; D might be TRBD1 (6 bases). The V gene's germline CDR1 is SNHLY and CDR2 FYNNEI. The V end lost 5 bases, the J end lost 4 bases, and 11 bases lay between the germline ends. This CDR3 comprises 13 residues. CDR3 DNA: TGTGCCAGCAGTCGACAGGTACCCACTGAAGCTTTCTTT. This translates into CASSRQVPTEAFF.

The chain is built from TRBV16 and TRBJ1-5, with D uncertain. Germline values: CDR1 KGHSY, CDR2 FQNENV. The CDR3 is 16 amino acids. Trimming shortened V by 0 bases and J by 0 bases, and 9 bases separated the two germline ends. DNA of the CDR3: TGTGCCAGCAGCCAATCACCCGGGATTAGCAATCAGCCCCAGCATTTT. This sequence encodes CASSQSPGISNQPQHF.

This clone has only a few counts. The chain combines TRBV19 with TRBJ2-3, with 9 bases that match TRBD2. The CDR3 totals 15 residues. J gave up 1 base and V 4 bases, and 3 bases lay outside the gene matches. The germline V gene encodes CDR1 LNHDA and CDR2 SQIVND (reference sequence). This CDR3 is CASSTPSGGTDTQYF. CDR3 DNA: TGTGCCAGTAGTACCCCTAGCGGGGGCACAGATACGCAGTATTTT.

This chain joins TRBV6-5 and TRBJ2-2, with D perhaps matching TRBD2 (5 bases). The germline V gene has CDR1 MNHEY and CDR2 SVGAGI. The germline V and J ends were trimmed by 10 bases and 1 base, with 13 bases remaining between them. The CDR3 is 14 amino acids. CDR3 loop: CATLVGGNTGELFF. As DNA, the CDR3 is TGTGCCACTCTAGTAGGAGGGAACACCGGGGAGCTGTTTTTT.

This chain's CDR3 is CASSIAGFPYNEQFF. The CDR3 region has the DNA TGTGCCAGTAGTATAGCAGGTTTCCCCTACAATGAGCAGTTCTTC. The V gene is TRBV19, the J gene TRBJ2-1; no reliable D call. The V gene's germline CDR1 is LNHDA and CDR2 SQIVND (reference sequence). The CDR3 is 15 amino acids. V lost 1 base and J lost 2, with 9 bases in between. The full variable domain, its missing parts supplied by reference TRBV19 and TRBJ2-1, is DGGITQSPKYLFRKEGQNVTLSCEQNLNHDAMYWYRQDPGQGLRLIYYSQIVNDFQKGDIAEGYSVSREKKESFPLTVTSAQKNPTAFYLCASSIAGFPYNEQFFGPGTRLTVL.

The chain combines TRBV20-1 with TRBJ2-5; 7 nucleotides match TRBD1. J lost 4 bases, V lost 6 bases, and 2 bases had no gene match. The CDR3 sequence is 11 residues long. Germline CDR1 is DFQATT and CDR2 is SNEGSKA (reference sequence). In nucleotides, the CDR3 is TGCAGTGCCCGGACAGGAGAGACCCAGTACTTC. As protein: CSARTGETQYF.